These 8 T cell receptor beta chains were sequenced from one sample in a study of blood T cell repertoires in COVID-19. TCRdb's copy holds only in-frame clones and misses some; the assay was immunoSEQ multiplex PCR. The table records nearly 200,000 clones, roughly 80% of them present only once. The sequenced sample was PBMCs or T cells enriched from blood (not recorded which). These receptors all stem from a man in his forties who had recovered from COVID-19.

V is TRBV19 and J is TRBJ1-1; D is ambiguous. The CDR3 runs to 13 residues. CDR1 LNHDA and CDR2 SQIVND come from the germline V gene (reference sequence). V was pared by 5 bases and J by 8 bases, with 15 bases between. CDR3 DNA: TGTGCCAGTAGTCCTCCATTCAGTTCGGAAGCTTTCTTT. Its protein is CASSPPFSSEAFF.

The V gene is TRBV4-3, the J gene TRBJ1-6; 8 bases agree with TRBD1. The germline V gene has CDR1 LGHNA and CDR2 YSLEER. The V gene end was trimmed by 0 bases and the J gene end by 8 bases; junction bases not matched to a gene: 6. The CDR3 runs 16 residues. The chain's CDR3 is CASSQETGVFHSPLHF. The CDR3 DNA reads TGCGCCAGCAGCCAAGAGACAGGGGTGTTTCATTCACCCCTCCACTTT.

The V and J genes are TRBV28 and TRBJ1-1, with TRBD1 matching 7 bases. This CDR3 is 15 amino acids long. The trim removed 6 bases at V and 1 base at J, leaving 8 bases unmatched. Germline V lookup: CDR1 MDHEN, CDR2 SYDVKM. CDR3 loop: CASRATGPPNTEAFF. CDR3 nucleotides: TGTGCCAGCAGGGCGACAGGGCCTCCGAACACTGAAGCTTTCTTT.

This clone has a single count. The gene calls are TRBV2 and TRBJ2-3; no definite D call. This CDR3 comprises 13 residues. The V end lost 4 bases, the J end lost 1 base, and 6 bases lay between the germline ends. Germline V gene data show CDR1 as SNHLY and CDR2 as FYNNEI. The CDR3 sequence is CASSVTGTDTQYF. The CDR3 nucleotides are TGTGCCAGCAGTGTTACAGGCACAGATACGCAGTATTTT. Complete variable domain (other parts from reference TRBV2 and TRBJ2-3): EPEVTQTPSHQVTQMGQEVILRCVPISNHLYFYWYRQILGQKVEFLVSFYNNEISEKSEIFDDQFSVERPDGSNFTLKIRSTKLEDSAMYFCASSVTGTDTQYFGPGTRLTVL.

The chain carries TRBV28 and TRBJ1-1; no definite D call. From germline, CDR1 is MDHEN and CDR2 SYDVKM. The ends were cut back, 1 base at V and 4 bases at J, with 13 bases in the middle. CDR3 length equals 15 residues. The CDR3 region is CASSLSAAGGTEAFF. The CDR3 nucleotides read TGTGCCAGCAGTTTATCGGCCGCAGGAGGCACTGAAGCTTTCTTT. Looking up the rest from reference TRBV28 and TRBJ1-1 gives the full variable domain: DVKVTQSSRYLVKRTGEKVFLECVQDMDHENMFWYRQDPGLGLRLIYFSYDVKMKEKGDIPEGYSVSREKKERFSLILESASTNQTSMYLCASSLSAAGGTEAFFGQGTRLTVV.

This chain connects TRBV5-6 to TRBJ1-1; no reliable D call. V was pared by 0 bases and J by 7 bases, with 13 bases between. Per germline, CDR1 SGHDT and CDR2 YYEEEE. The CDR3 is 14 residues long. CDR3 amino acids: CASSLGSPPIEAFF. The CDR3 nucleotides read TGTGCCAGCAGCTTGGGAAGCCCACCCATTGAAGCTTTCTTT.

This rearrangement joins TRBV15 to TRBJ1-1, with D unresolved. Germline assignment: CDR1 LNHNV and CDR2 YYDKDF (reference sequence). The CDR3 has 16 residues. V lost 1 base and J 5 bases, leaving 17 bases between the germline ends. The CDR3 nucleotides are TGTGCCACCAGCAGAGGTCTTGCGGCGGGGAATACTGAAGCTTTCTTT. The encoded protein is CATSRGLAAGNTEAFF.

The chain links TRBV11-3 to TRBJ2-2, with 12 bases matching TRBD1. V shed 3 bases, J shed 7 bases, and the junction held 6 bases outside the gene matches. The germline gives CDR1 SGHNT, CDR2 YENEEA. This CDR3 contains 16 residues. CDR3 in DNA: TGTGCCAGCAGCTTCTCCGGGACAGGGGGCATCGGGGAGCTGTTTTTT. Residues: CASSFSGTGGIGELFF.